These 14 T cell receptor beta chains were all obtained from the same sample, sequenced in a study of cytomegalovirus exposure and HLA in healthy donors. Generated by immunoSEQ multiplex PCR, the TCRdb table keeps only in-frame clones and is missing some. There are about 330,000 clones in the sample; about 85% occur only once, and roughly 1.2% lies in the top ten. Sample: PBMCs. All receptors derive from a woman aged 30 to 39 in good health and CMV-seropositive.

The genes are TRBV6-4 and TRBJ1-6, with D possibly matching TRBD1 (6 bases). This CDR3 is 14 amino acids long. In germline, CDR1 is MRHNA, CDR2 SNTAGT. V was shortened by 6 bases and J by 5 bases, with 11 bases between the two germline ends. CDR3 nucleotide sequence: TGTGCCAGCAGGAGGGGGTCGGATAATTCACCCCTCCACTTT. Translated, it gives CASRRGSDNSPLHF.

The V and J genes are TRBV30 and TRBJ1-1; D not certain. The V and J ends lost 2 bases and 5 bases respectively, with 15 bases between them. Looked up from germline, CDR1 is GTSNPN and CDR2 is SVGIG (reference sequence). The CDR3 sequence is 14 residues long. The CDR3 reads CAWSIPRTWTEAFF. The CDR3 bases are TGTGCCTGGAGTATCCCTCGAACGTGGACTGAAGCTTTCTTT.

V usage is TRBV10-3 and J usage is TRBJ2-7, with TRBD2 matching over 7 bases. Germline loops: CDR1 ENHRY, CDR2 SYGVKD. This CDR3 is built from 16 residues. V dropped 6 bases and J dropped 5; count of bases not matched to a gene: 16. The CDR3 DNA sequence: TGTGCCATCAGACCCAGCGGGGCCACCTTTGACCACGAGCAGTACTTC. It encodes CAIRPSGATFDHEQYF.

In this sample, this clone is medium-sized (0.01 to 0.1%). The chain joins TRBV11-3 to TRBJ2-3; D remains ambiguous. CDR1 is SGHNT and CDR2 is YENEEA in the germline V gene. V was clipped by 1 base and J by 2 bases, with 10 bases between them. The CDR3 is 15 amino acids. CDR3 region: CASSLGTHYTDTQYF. DNA of the CDR3: TGTGCCAGCAGCTTAGGTACTCATTACACAGATACGCAGTATTTT. Filled out from reference TRBV11-3 and TRBJ2-3, the complete variable domain reads EAGVVQSPRYKIIEKKQPVAFWCNPISGHNTLYWYLQNLGQGPELLIRYENEEAVDDSQLPKDRFSAERLKGVDSTLKIQPAELGDSAVYLCASSLGTHYTDTQYFGPGTRLTVL.

This clone appeared once. The gene calls are TRBV9 and TRBJ2-3; D unclear. The CDR3 covers 14 residues. CDR1 and CDR2 (germline): SGDLS, YYNGEE. Trimming shortened V by 4 bases and J by 1 base, and 10 bases separated the two germline ends. The CDR3 is CASSFSRGTDTQYF. CDR3 nucleotide sequence: TGTGCCAGCAGCTTTTCTCGCGGCACAGATACGCAGTATTTT.

The CDR3 coding sequence is TGCGCCAGCAGCCAAGCGCTAGCGGGATTGGGAACTATGGACGAGCAGTACTTC. Translating gives CASSQALAGLGTMDEQYF. The rearrangement joins TRBV4-3 to TRBJ2-7; 9 bases map to TRBD2. With V trimmed by 1 base and J by 5 bases, 15 bases remained unmatched. Germline V gives CDR1 LGHNA, CDR2 YSLEER. This CDR3 contains 18 residues.

The chain links TRBV7-2 to TRBJ2-7; 11 bases are shared with TRBD1. CDR1 and CDR2 from the germline V gene are SGHTA and FQGNSA. The CDR3 extends over 18 amino acids. Germline trimming cut 1 base from V and 5 bases from J; bases unmatched to any gene: 13. The CDR3 region has the DNA TGTGCCAGCAGCTTAGACAGCGGCGGACAGGGGGCTGGCGACGAGCAGTACTTC. It translates to CASSLDSGGQGAGDEQYF. Full variable domain (missing parts from reference TRBV7-2 and TRBJ2-7): GAGVSQSPSNKVTEKGKDVELRCDPISGHTALYWYRQSLGQGLEFLIYFQGNSAPDKSGLPSDRFSAERTGGSVSTLTIQRTQQEDSAVYLCASSLDSGGQGAGDEQYFGPGTRLTVT.

This chain links TRBV5-4 with TRBJ2-7; weak D call: TRBD1 (6 bases). This CDR3 comprises 14 residues. CDR1 and CDR2 (germline): SGHNT, YYREEE (reference sequence). V was pared by 0 bases and J by 2 bases, with 9 bases between. CDR3 protein: CASSLGDNPYEQYF. In DNA, the CDR3 is TGTGCCAGCAGCTTGGGGGACAATCCCTACGAGCAGTACTTC.

The chain joins TRBV6-5 to TRBJ2-6, with D hard to call. Germline values: CDR1 MNHEY, CDR2 SVGAGI. V was clipped by 4 bases and J by 3 bases, with 7 bases between them. CDR3 length: 14 residues. This CDR3 is CASSFESGANVLTF. The DNA of the CDR3 is TGTGCCAGCAGTTTTGAAAGTGGGGCCAACGTCCTGACTTTC.

The chain couples TRBV2 to TRBJ2-1; maybe TRBD1 (6 bases). Trimming left V 6 bases short and J 0 bases short, with 15 bases between. This CDR3 has 16 amino acids. CDR1 is SNHLY, CDR2 FYNNEI, per germline. The CDR3: CASRAGDTYSYNEQFF. CDR3 in DNA: TGTGCCAGCAGGGCCGGGGACACCTACTCCTACAATGAGCAGTTCTTC.

Concerning this clone itself: The same CDR3 is also encoded by other DNA sequences in this sample. The rearrangement links TRBV28 to TRBJ2-5, with TRBD2 identical over 11 bases. The CDR3 is 15 residues long. CDR1 and CDR2 from the germline V gene are MDHEN and SYDVKM. V trimming: 1 base; J trimming: 5 bases; junction bases outside the gene matches: 3. The CDR3 here is CASSLLAGGLETQYF. The CDR3 DNA is TGTGCCAGCAGTTTATTAGCGGGGGGGCTTGAGACCCAGTACTTC.

V and J are TRBV6-6 and TRBJ1-5; a possible D gene is TRBD1 (6 bases). This CDR3 is built from 14 residues. CDR1 MNHNY and CDR2 SVGAGI come from the germline V gene (reference sequence). V dropped 4 bases and J dropped 6 bases, with 13 bases sitting between them. As DNA, the CDR3 is TGTGCCAGCAGTTTAACCAGGGGAACTCAGCCCCAGCATTTT. It codes for CASSLTRGTQPQHF.

The chain is built from TRBV29-1 and TRBJ2-5; D is perhaps TRBD2 (6 bases). Germline V gene sequence: CDR1 SQVTM, CDR2 ANQGSEA. The CDR3 consists of 12 residues. V gave up 6 bases and J gave up 4 bases, with 12 bases separating them. The CDR3 region is CSVGGVGETQYF. Written as DNA, the CDR3 is TGCAGCGTCGGAGGGGTGGGAGAGACCCAGTACTTC.

The chain recombines TRBV2 with TRBJ1-1, with D perhaps matching TRBD1 (6 bases). Germline V CDR1 and CDR2: SNHLY, FYNNEI. This CDR3 region has 14 residues. V shed 6 bases and J shed 2 bases, with 13 bases lying between them. The CDR3 reads CASRKDRQNTEAFF. The CDR3 nucleotides read TGTGCCAGCAGAAAAGACAGGCAAAACACTGAAGCTTTCTTT.